This TCR beta chain was identified in a study of untreated major depressive disorder. The CDR3 extends over 15 amino acids. CDR1 and CDR2 (germline): SGHTA, FQGNSA. Trimming took off 1 base at V and 7 bases at J, with 13 bases between the two ends. TCRdb's copy holds only in-frame clones and misses some; the assay was immunoSEQ multiplex PCR. The sample yields about 20,000 clones, about 87% seen once. This sequence was found in a woman under 40 in good health. Sequencing was performed on CD4+ T cells from PBMCs. The chain couples TRBV7-2 to TRBJ1-4; D may be TRBD1 (5 bases). This chain's CDR3 is CASSLGFGGSEKLFF. The CDR3 DNA follows: TGTGCCAGCAGCTTAGGGTTTGGGGGAAGTGAAAAACTGTTTTTT.